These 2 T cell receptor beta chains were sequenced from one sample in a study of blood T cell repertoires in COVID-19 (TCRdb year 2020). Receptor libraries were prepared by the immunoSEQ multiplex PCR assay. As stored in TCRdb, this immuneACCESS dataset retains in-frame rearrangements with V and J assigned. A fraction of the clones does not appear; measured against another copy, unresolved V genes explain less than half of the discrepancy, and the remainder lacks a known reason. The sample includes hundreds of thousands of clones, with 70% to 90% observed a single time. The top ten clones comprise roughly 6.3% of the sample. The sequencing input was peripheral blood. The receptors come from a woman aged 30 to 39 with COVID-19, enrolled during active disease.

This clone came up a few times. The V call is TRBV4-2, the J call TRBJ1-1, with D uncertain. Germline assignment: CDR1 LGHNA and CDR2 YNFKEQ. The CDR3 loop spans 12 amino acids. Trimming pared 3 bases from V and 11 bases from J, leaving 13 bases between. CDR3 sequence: CASSQRSSEAFF. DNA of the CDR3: TGTGCCAGCAGCCAGAGGTCTTCCGAGGCTTTCTTT.

The CDR3 loop is CASSFRQLSQPQHF. DNA of the CDR3: TGTGCCAGCAGCTTTAGACAGTTGTCTCAGCCCCAGCATTTT. The chain employs TRBV5-8 and TRBJ1-5; maybe TRBD1 (5 bases). CDR1 SGHTS and CDR2 YDEGEE come from the germline V gene. The CDR3 has 14 amino acids. Deletions cut 2 bases from V and 6 bases from J, with 12 bases between.